These 29 T cell receptor beta chains were sequenced from one sample in a study of blood T cell repertoires in COVID-19. Libraries were prepared by immunoSEQ multiplex PCR; TCRdb keeps only in-frame clonotypes and omits some of them. Here the sample spans about 530,000 clones, 85% to 90% being singletons. Material for sequencing was peripheral blood. Receptors were obtained from a woman aged 45-60 years with COVID-19, enrolled during active disease.

V gene TRBV7-8 combines with J gene TRBJ2-5; the match to TRBD2 covers 13 bases. In germline, CDR1 is SGHVS, CDR2 FQNEAQ. V was pared by 5 bases and J by 3 bases, with 6 bases of the junction left unmatched. This CDR3 is built from 16 residues. Here the CDR3 DNA reads TGTGCCAGCAGCCCCCAAGGGACTAGCGGGGAAGAGACCCAGTACTTC. Amino acids: CASSPQGTSGEETQYF. Based on the CDR3 plus reference TRBV7-8 and TRBJ2-5, the full variable domain is GAGVSQSPRYKVAKRGQDVALRCDPISGHVSLFWYQQALGQGPEFLTYFQNEAQLDKSGLPSDRFFAERPEGSVSTLKIQRTQQEDSAVYLCASSPQGTSGEETQYFGPGTRLLVL.

This chain joins TRBV5-1 and TRBJ1-4; no firm D call. V was cut by 0 bases and J by 5 bases, with 11 bases left in between. Germline loops: CDR1 SGHRS, CDR2 YFSETQ. There are 15 residues in the CDR3. DNA for the CDR3: TGCGCCAGCAGCTTGGAAGAGGGTCTGAATGAAAAACTGTTTTTT. Protein sequence: CASSLEEGLNEKLFF. The entire variable domain, with the rest obtained from reference TRBV5-1 and TRBJ1-4, is as follows: KAGVTQTPRYLIKTRGQQVTLSCSPISGHRSVSWYQQTPGQGLQFLFEYFSETQRNKGNFPGRFSGRQFSNSRSEMNVSTLELGDSALYLCASSLEEGLNEKLFFGSGTQLSVL.

This chain links TRBV27 with TRBJ1-1, with D possibly TRBD1 on 6 matching bases. The CDR3 length is 18 residues. Germline V CDR1 and CDR2: MNHEY, SMNVEV (reference sequence). Between the trimmed V and J ends, which lost 5 bases and 3 bases, there was a span of 25 bases. The CDR3, as DNA: TGTGCCAGCAGTCCGAGGGGCGACAGGTTAAGGTTGGACACTGAAGCTTTCTTT. Amino acids: CASSPRGDRLRLDTEAFF.

Points on this clone: At one of its ends the junction is not consistent with the germline gene, which may arise from a read error. Other DNA sequences in this sample translate to the same CDR3. V is TRBV19 and J is TRBJ1-4, with 8 nucleotides matching TRBD1. The CDR3 sequence is 13 residues long. Germline loops: CDR1 LNHDA, CDR2 SQIVND (reference sequence). DNA for the CDR3: TGTGCTAGTAGCTCGGACAGGGAGGGATCGCTGTTTTTT. This codes for CASSSDREGSLFF.

The CDR3 is CASSPTGGTYEQYF. The CDR3 nucleotides read TGCGCCAGCAGCCCTACAGGGGGCACGTACGAGCAGTACTTC. The chain carries TRBV5-1 and TRBJ2-7; 9 bases match TRBD1. The CDR3 has 14 residues. The J segment lost 4 bases and the V segment lost 4 bases, leaving 6 bases of the junction unmatched. Germline-derived CDR1 and CDR2 are SGHRS and YFSETQ.

The J gene is TRBJ1-5, the V gene TRBV30; 8 bases are shared with TRBD1. Germline V gene lookup returns CDR1 GTSNPN and CDR2 SVGIG (reference sequence). CDR3 length equals 16 residues. V lost 1 base to trimming and J lost 6 bases; unmatched junction nucleotides: 11. This chain's CDR3 is CAWSAHPGGVGQPQHF. The CDR3 DNA reads TGTGCCTGGAGTGCACACCCAGGGGGCGTGGGTCAGCCCCAGCATTTT.

This chain links TRBV2 with TRBJ1-2; D gene uncertain. Trimming removed 5 bases at V and 4 bases at J, with 8 bases between. The germline V gene encodes CDR1 SNHLY and CDR2 FYNNEI. The CDR3 has 12 residues. CDR3 protein: CASSYSRYGYTF. CDR3 nucleotide sequence: TGTGCCAGCAGTTACAGTCGCTATGGCTACACCTTC.

The chain's CDR3 is CASSYSFTGQEDGYTF. The CDR3 DNA sequence: TGTGCCAGCAGTTACTCGTTCACGGGACAGGAGGATGGCTACACCTTC. This chain joins TRBV6-5 and TRBJ1-2, with TRBD1 matching over 8 bases. The CDR3 is 16 residues long. The germline V gene has CDR1 MNHEY and CDR2 SVGAGI. Trimming removed 0 bases from V and 6 bases from J; junction bases left unmatched: 9.

This sequence joins TRBV5-4 and TRBJ2-7, with 11 nucleotides matching TRBD2. Germline V gives CDR1 SGHNT, CDR2 YYREEE (reference sequence). With 4 bases clipped from V and 2 bases from J, the junction kept 5 bases outside the gene matches. CDR3 length: 15 amino acids. CDR3 amino acids: CASSPGLAGPYEQYF. CDR3 in DNA: TGTGCCAGCAGCCCTGGACTAGCGGGCCCCTACGAGCAGTACTTC.

The chain combines TRBV6-2 or TRBV6-3 with TRBJ2-2, with 8 bases lining up with TRBD1. J lost 2 bases, V lost 6 bases, and 8 bases had no gene match. In germline, CDR1 is MNHEY, CDR2 SVGEGT. CDR3 length equals 16 residues. The CDR3 is CASSRRTGGNTGELFF. DNA for the CDR3: TGTGCCAGCAGCCGACGAACAGGGGGTAACACCGGGGAGCTGTTTTTT.

The chain joins TRBV7-9 to TRBJ2-1, with a weak D call TRBD2 (6 bases). The CDR3 is 14 amino acids. Trimming cost V 5 bases and J 6 bases, with 14 bases left between them. CDR1 SEHNR and CDR2 FQNEAQ come from the germline V gene (reference sequence). CDR3 nucleotides: TGTGCCAGCAGCCATGGACTGGGACTCAATGAGCAGTTCTTC. It codes for CASSHGLGLNEQFF.

The chain carries TRBV7-2 and TRBJ1-5; TRBD1 is a possible D gene (5 bases). The V end was cut by 6 bases, the J end by 7 bases, with 22 bases between. Germline assignment: CDR1 SGHTA and CDR2 FQGNSA. This CDR3 spans 16 amino acids. The CDR3 is CASSDKGKTEWQPQHF. The CDR3 DNA follows: TGTGCCAGCAGTGACAAGGGGAAGACGGAATGGCAGCCCCAGCATTTT.

The chain recombines TRBV4-1 with TRBJ2-3; no firm D call. V was trimmed by 0 bases and J by 3 bases, leaving 7 bases between them. Per germline, CDR1 MGHRA and CDR2 YSYEKL. The CDR3 loop spans 14 amino acids. The CDR3 reads CASSQEPQTDTQYF. CDR3 DNA: TGCGCCAGCAGCCAAGAACCGCAGACAGATACGCAGTATTTT.

V is TRBV2 and J is TRBJ2-3; a possible D gene is TRBD1 (6 bases). V dropped 6 bases and J dropped 4 bases, with 8 bases sitting between them. CDR1 SNHLY and CDR2 FYNNEI come from the germline V gene. CDR3 length equals 12 residues. CDR3 in DNA: TGTGCCAGCAGCGGACAGCCAGATACGCAGTATTTT. Translated: CASSGQPDTQYF.

This rearrangement joins TRBV9 to TRBJ1-3; D gene unclear. This CDR3 spans 16 amino acids. V dropped 4 bases and J dropped 2 bases, with 16 bases sitting between them. CDR1 and CDR2 from the germline V gene are SGDLS and YYNGEE. DNA of the CDR3: TGTGCCAGCAGCAAAAACGAAGCCGGGGCTGGAAACACCATATATTTT. This gives the protein CASSKNEAGAGNTIYF.

Note on this clone: The sample holds other DNA sequences that translate to the same CDR3. The chain joins TRBV12-3 or TRBV12-4 to TRBJ1-2; 8 bases line up with TRBD1. This CDR3 is built from 13 residues. Trimming cost V 1 base and J 5 bases; bases outside gene matches: 0. CDR3 protein: CASSLGTGYGYTF. The CDR3 region has the DNA TGTGCCAGCAGTTTAGGGACAGGGTATGGCTACACCTTC.

The V call is TRBV2, the J call TRBJ2-7; 9 bases map to TRBD1. V gave up 6 bases and J gave up 1 base; unmatched junction bases: 1. The CDR3 sequence is 13 residues long. Germline V lookup: CDR1 SNHLY, CDR2 FYNNEI. CDR3 sequence (DNA): TGTGCCAGCAGGGACAGGGGATCCTACGAGCAGTACTTC. It is translated as CASRDRGSYEQYF.

V gene TRBV6-1 combines with J gene TRBJ2-5; possibly TRBD2 for D (6 bases). Per the germline V gene, CDR1 is MNHNS and CDR2 is SASEGT. CDR3 length: 16 amino acids. V dropped 4 bases and J dropped 4 bases, with 19 bases sitting between them. The CDR3 loop reads CASSVRFGGNLETQYF. The CDR3 DNA is TGTGCCAGCAGTGTTCGCTTCGGAGGGAACTTAGAGACCCAGTACTTC.

The chain has TRBV10-3 and TRBJ1-3, with 9 positions matching TRBD1. The V segment lost 8 bases and the J segment 0 bases; nucleotides outside the gene matches: 8. From germline, CDR1 is ENHRY and CDR2 SYGVKD. The CDR3 totals 16 residues. This chain's CDR3 is CAIGSDRGNSGNTIYF. The CDR3 region has the DNA TGTGCCATCGGCTCAGACAGGGGGAACTCTGGAAACACCATATATTTT.

The chain combines TRBV9 with TRBJ2-6, with a possible D match to TRBD2 (6 bases). The length of the CDR3 is 18 residues. V lost 0 bases, J lost 3 bases, and 16 bases lay in between. CDR1 and CDR2 from the germline V gene are SGDLS and YYNGEE. The CDR3 reads CASSVVAGPSGGANVLTF. CDR3 DNA: TGTGCCAGCAGCGTAGTGGCGGGGCCAAGCGGTGGGGCCAACGTCCTGACTTTC.

The chain recombines TRBV3-1 (or the pseudogene TRBV3-2) with TRBJ2-3; TRBD2 agrees at 10 bases. Trimming took 4 bases from V and 3 from J; bases not matched to a gene: 10. The CDR3 runs to 17 residues. From germline, CDR1 is LGHDT and CDR2 YNNKEL (reference sequence). For the CDR3, the DNA is TGTGCCAGCAGCCGGCTAGCGGGGGCCCAACTAACAGATACGCAGTATTTT. Translating gives CASSRLAGAQLTDTQYF.

This CDR3 reads CASSQGGTAEAFF. As DNA, the CDR3 is TGTGCCAGCAGCCAAGGGGGAACGGCTGAAGCTTTCTTT. This chain connects TRBV28 to TRBJ1-1; TRBD1 might be the D (6 bases). The V gene lost 6 bases and the J gene lost 6 bases, with 14 bases spanning the gap. The CDR3 sequence is 13 residues long. Looked up from germline, CDR1 is MDHEN and CDR2 is SYDVKM.

This clone came up once. The chain has TRBV5-6 and TRBJ1-3; D uncertain. Germline V CDR1 and CDR2: SGHDT, YYEEEE. The CDR3 is 13 residues long. V was trimmed by 0 bases and J by 9 bases, leaving 10 bases between them. The CDR3 region has the DNA TGTGCCAGCAGCTTGGGTTCGGGGAGCACCATATATTTT. It is translated as CASSLGSGSTIYF. The variable domain in full, with the rest retrieved from reference TRBV5-6 and TRBJ1-3, is DAGVTQSPTHLIKTRGQQVTLRCSPKSGHDTVSWYQQALGQGPQFIFQYYEEEERQRGNFPDRFSGHQFPNYSSELNVNALLLGDSALYLCASSLGSGSTIYFGEGSWLTVV.

The V and J genes are TRBV5-6 and TRBJ1-2, with 7 nucleotides matching TRBD1. CDR3 size: 15 residues. From germline, CDR1 is SGHDT and CDR2 YYEEEE. J was trimmed by 7 bases and V by 5 bases; bases with no gene match: 14. Written as DNA, the CDR3 is TGTGCCAGCAGTAGACGGACAGGAAGAACCGTTGGCTACACCTTC. Protein: CASSRRTGRTVGYTF.

The chain is built from TRBV24-1 and TRBJ1-6, with TRBD1 matching 7 bases. The junction had 0 bases not matched to a gene; V was cut back by 4 bases and J by 4 bases. The CDR3 sequence is 14 residues long. Germline lookup yields CDR1 KGHDR and CDR2 SFDVKD. This chain's CDR3 is CATSEQGYNSPLHF. DNA of the CDR3: TGTGCCACCAGTGAACAGGGGTATAATTCACCCCTCCACTTT.

This chain uses TRBV5-8 with TRBJ1-6; TRBD1 is a possible D gene (5 bases). This CDR3 spans 14 amino acids. CDR1 SGHTS and CDR2 YDEGEE come from the germline V gene. V lost 4 bases to trimming and J lost 10 bases, with 15 bases between them. The CDR3 is CASSRGLLMSPLHF. In nucleotides, the CDR3 is TGTGCCAGCAGCAGGGGACTGCTGATGTCACCCCTCCACTTT.

The chain couples TRBV21-1 to TRBJ1-6. TRBV21-1 is designated a pseudogene. The CDR3 runs to 17 residues. The CDR3 nucleotides read TGTGCCAGCAGCTTATCGATCGGTCGCCCCATGAACTCACCCCTCCACTTT. Its translation: CASSLSIGRPMNSPLHF.

The V and J genes are TRBV27 and TRBJ1-1; tentatively, D is TRBD1 (5 bases). Germline V gene data show CDR1 as MNHEY and CDR2 as SMNVEV (reference sequence). With 3 bases removed from V and 0 bases from J, the gap between germline ends came to 11 bases. The CDR3 has 15 residues. This CDR3 is CASSLLSGMNTEAFF. The CDR3 DNA reads as TGTGCCAGCAGTTTGTTGTCAGGGATGAACACTGAAGCTTTCTTT.

CDR3 coding DNA: TGCGCCAGCAGCCAGGTTTACCGCGGGGGGGTGGGAGAGACCCAGTACTTC. It yields the protein CASSQVYRGGVGETQYF. The gene calls are TRBV4-1 and TRBJ2-5, with TRBD2 matching 9 bases. V lost 3 bases, J lost 4 bases, and 12 bases stayed unmatched. The V gene's germline CDR1 is MGHRA and CDR2 YSYEKL. This CDR3 has 17 residues.